The rows below give T cell receptor beta chains drawn from one sample of a study of CD8+CD57+ T cells in acquired aplastic anemia. TCRdb redid the calling of the reads with MiXCR, one entry per CDR3 protein. The table shows 200,000 or so distinct CDR3 sequences, with over 60% occurring only once. Sequenced material: sorted CD4+, CD8+, or CD8+CD57+ T cells (not recorded which) from PBMCs. The receptors come from a human donor with severe aplastic anemia or a healthy control (not recorded which). CDR3s leave out the opening cysteine and the closing phenylalanine or tryptophan. Each record gives: V gene, J gene, clone size, CDR3 protein. Some rows mark clone size as missing; the rest say once, few, many or name a class of expanded clone.

TRBV18	TRBJ1-2	.	ASSPPALGYGYT
TRBV2	TRBJ1-2	once	ATNPLGGQTTNYGYT
TRBV15	TRBJ1-5	.	ATSTDRAFQPQH
TRBV7-3	TRBJ2-2	.	ASSFSLRNTGELF
TRBV5-8	TRBJ1-5	.	ASSSGQGGGIQPQH
TRBV10-1	TRBJ1-2	.	ASSESQGASYT
TRBV2	TRBJ2-3	.	AKESSTDTQY
TRBV6-1	TRBJ2-7	few	ATATVGEQY
TRBV7-9	TRBJ2-7	.	ASSLVKSYEQY
TRBV10-3	TRBJ1-6	.	ASSLGQGYSPLH
TRBV7-9	TRBJ1-2	once	ASSYTGGYT